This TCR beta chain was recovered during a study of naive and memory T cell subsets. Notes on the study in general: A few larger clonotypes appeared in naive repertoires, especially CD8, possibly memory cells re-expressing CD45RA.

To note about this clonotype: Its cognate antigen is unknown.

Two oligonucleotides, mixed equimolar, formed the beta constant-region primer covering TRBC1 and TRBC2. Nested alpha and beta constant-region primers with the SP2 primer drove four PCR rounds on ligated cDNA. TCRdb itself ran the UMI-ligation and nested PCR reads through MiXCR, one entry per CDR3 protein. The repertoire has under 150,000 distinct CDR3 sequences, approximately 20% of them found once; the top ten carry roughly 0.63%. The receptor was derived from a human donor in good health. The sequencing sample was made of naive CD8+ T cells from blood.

CDR3 in amino acids: CSVERAGDPNNEQFF. Here the CDR3 DNA reads TGCAGCGTTGAACGCGCGGGAGATCCTAACAATGAGCAGTTCTTC. V gene TRBV29-1 combines with J gene TRBJ2-1, with 7 bases aligning to TRBD2. The CDR3 is made up of 15 amino acids. J gave up 5 bases and V 2 bases, and 9 bases lay outside the gene matches. The germline CDR1 and CDR2 sequences are SQVTM and ANQGSEA.